This T cell receptor beta chain was sequenced in a study of persistence of HIV-infected CD4 T cells. Findings and limits, study-wide: CMV- and Gag-responding cells had lower TCRbeta richness than CD3/CD28-responding cells.

CDR1 is SGHTA, CDR2 FQGNSA, per germline. The CDR3 totals 16 residues. Trimming removed 0 bases from V and 2 bases from J, with 13 bases in between. Anti-CD3/anti-CD28 beads served as a nonspecific positive control stimulus. Sorting selected CD4+ T cells upregulating both CD40 ligand and CD69. In regard to this clone: Its antigen is not identified.

Sequencing used immunoSEQ version 4 in survey mode. The table came from immunoSEQ multiplex PCR; TCRdb's copy has only in-frame clones and leaves some out. The table has 35,000 to 40,000 clones, roughly 86% seen once; the top ten hold 1.3%. Sequencing was performed on CD4+ T cells sorted from PBMCs after 18-hour stimulation, taken from a patient who received antiretroviral therapy. The receptor's source is an adult man with HIV who was CMV-seropositive. This sequence joins TRBV7-2 and TRBJ1-2; D might be TRBD1 (5 bases). The DNA of the CDR3 is TGTGCCAGCAGCTTAGCCCTCCAGGGTTCCAACTATGGCTACACCTTC. Its translation is CASSLALQGSNYGYTF.